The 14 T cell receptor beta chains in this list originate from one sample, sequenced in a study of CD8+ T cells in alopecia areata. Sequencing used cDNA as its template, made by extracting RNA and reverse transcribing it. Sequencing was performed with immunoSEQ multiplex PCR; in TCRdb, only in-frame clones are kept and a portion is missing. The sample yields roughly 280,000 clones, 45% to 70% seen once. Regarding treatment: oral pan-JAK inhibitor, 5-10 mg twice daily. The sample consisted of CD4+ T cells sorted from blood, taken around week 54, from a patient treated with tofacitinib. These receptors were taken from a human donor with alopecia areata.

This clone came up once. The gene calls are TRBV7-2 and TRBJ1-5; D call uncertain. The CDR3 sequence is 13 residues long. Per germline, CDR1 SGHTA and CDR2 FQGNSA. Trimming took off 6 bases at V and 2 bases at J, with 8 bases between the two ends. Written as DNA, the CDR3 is TGTGCCAGCAGTATTAGGGGCAATCAGCCCCAGCATTTT. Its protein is CASSIRGNQPQHF.

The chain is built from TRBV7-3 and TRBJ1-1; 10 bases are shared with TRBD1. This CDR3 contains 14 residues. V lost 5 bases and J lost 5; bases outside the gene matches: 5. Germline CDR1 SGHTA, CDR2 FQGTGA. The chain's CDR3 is CASSLDRGRTEAFF. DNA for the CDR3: TGTGCCAGCAGCCTTGACAGGGGGCGGACTGAAGCTTTCTTT.

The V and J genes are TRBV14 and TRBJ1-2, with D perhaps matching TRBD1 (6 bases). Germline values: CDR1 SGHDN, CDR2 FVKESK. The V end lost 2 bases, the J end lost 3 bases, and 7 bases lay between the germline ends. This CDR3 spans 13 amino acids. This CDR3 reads CASSQYRDYGYTF. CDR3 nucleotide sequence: TGTGCCAGCAGCCAATACAGGGACTATGGCTACACCTTC. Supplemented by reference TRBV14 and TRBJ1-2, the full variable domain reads EAGVTQFPSHSVIEKGQTVTLRCDPISGHDNLYWYRRVMGKEIKFLLHFVKESKQDESGMPNNRFLAERTGGTYSTLKVQPAELEDSGVYFCASSQYRDYGYTFGSGTRLTVV.

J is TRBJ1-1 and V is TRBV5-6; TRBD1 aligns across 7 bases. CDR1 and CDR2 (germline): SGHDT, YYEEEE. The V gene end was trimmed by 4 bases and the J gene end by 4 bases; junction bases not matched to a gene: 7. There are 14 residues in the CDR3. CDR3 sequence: CASSMVQGSTEAFF. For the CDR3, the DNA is TGTGCCAGCAGCATGGTACAGGGGAGCACTGAAGCTTTCTTT.

CDR3 loop: CAYSTGPYEQYF. Here the CDR3 DNA reads TGTGCCTATTCGACAGGTCCTTACGAGCAGTACTTC. The genes are TRBV30 and TRBJ2-7; D is perhaps TRBD1 (6 bases). Trimming shortened V by 7 bases and J by 4 bases, and 14 bases separated the two germline ends. The CDR3 sequence is 12 residues long. Germline V gene sequence: CDR1 GTSNPN, CDR2 SVGIG (reference sequence).

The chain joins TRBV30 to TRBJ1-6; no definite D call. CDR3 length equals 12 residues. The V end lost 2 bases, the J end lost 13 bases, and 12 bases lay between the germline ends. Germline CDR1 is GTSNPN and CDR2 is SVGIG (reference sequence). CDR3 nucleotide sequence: TGTGCCTGGAGTCCGGCAAAACCTCCCCTCCACTTT. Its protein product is CAWSPAKPPLHF.

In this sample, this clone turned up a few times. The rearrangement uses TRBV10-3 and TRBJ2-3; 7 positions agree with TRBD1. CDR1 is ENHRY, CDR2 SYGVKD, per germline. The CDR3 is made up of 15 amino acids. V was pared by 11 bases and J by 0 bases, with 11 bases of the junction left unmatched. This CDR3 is CALPRVDRSTDTQYF. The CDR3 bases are TGTGCCTTGCCTAGAGTGGACAGGAGCACAGATACGCAGTATTTT.

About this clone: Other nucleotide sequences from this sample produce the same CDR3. The CDR3 loop is CAWSPDSTNYGYTF. DNA for the CDR3: TGTGCCTGGAGCCCGGACAGTACTAACTATGGCTACACCTTC. The chain has TRBV30 and TRBJ1-2, with D maybe TRBD1 (6 bases). Germline values: CDR1 GTSNPN, CDR2 SVGIG (reference sequence). V was pared by 3 bases and J by 0 bases, with 11 bases between. The CDR3 runs 14 residues.

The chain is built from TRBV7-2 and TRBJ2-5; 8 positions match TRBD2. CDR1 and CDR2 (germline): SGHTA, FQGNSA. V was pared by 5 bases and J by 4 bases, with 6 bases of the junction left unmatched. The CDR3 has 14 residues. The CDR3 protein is CASSPGGAGETQYF. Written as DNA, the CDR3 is TGTGCCAGCAGCCCCGGGGGGGCAGGAGAGACCCAGTACTTC.

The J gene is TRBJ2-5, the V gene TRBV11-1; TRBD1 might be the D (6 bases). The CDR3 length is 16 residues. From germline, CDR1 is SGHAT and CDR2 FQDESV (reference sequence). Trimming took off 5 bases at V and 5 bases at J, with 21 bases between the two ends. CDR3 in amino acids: CASSPPLRTAKETQYF. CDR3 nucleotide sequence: TGTGCCAGCAGCCCACCCCTCCGGACAGCCAAGGAGACCCAGTACTTC.

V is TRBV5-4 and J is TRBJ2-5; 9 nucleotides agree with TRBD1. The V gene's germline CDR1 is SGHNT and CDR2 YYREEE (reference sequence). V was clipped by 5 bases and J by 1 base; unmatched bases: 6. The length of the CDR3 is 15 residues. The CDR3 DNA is TGTGCCAGCAGTACAGGGGGCGGTCTCCAAGAGACCCAGTACTTC. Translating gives CASSTGGGLQETQYF.

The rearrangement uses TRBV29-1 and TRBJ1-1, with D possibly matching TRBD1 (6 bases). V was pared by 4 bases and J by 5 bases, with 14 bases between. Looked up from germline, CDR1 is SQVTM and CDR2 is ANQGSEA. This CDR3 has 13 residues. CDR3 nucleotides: TGCAGCGTTGGCCCGTGGCAGGGGACTGAAGCTTTCTTT. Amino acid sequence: CSVGPWQGTEAFF.

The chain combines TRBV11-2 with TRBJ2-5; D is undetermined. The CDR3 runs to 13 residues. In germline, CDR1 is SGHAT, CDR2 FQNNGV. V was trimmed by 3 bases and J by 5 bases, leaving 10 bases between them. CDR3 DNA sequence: TGTGCCAGCAGCTTCCCCCCCAGGGAGACCCAGTACTTC. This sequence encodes CASSFPPRETQYF. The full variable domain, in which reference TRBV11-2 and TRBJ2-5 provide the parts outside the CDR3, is EAGVAQSPRYKIIEKRQSVAFWCNPISGHATLYWYQQILGQGPKLLIQFQNNGVVDDSQLPKDRFSAERLKGVDSTLKIQPAKLEDSAVYLCASSFPPRETQYFGPGTRLLVL.

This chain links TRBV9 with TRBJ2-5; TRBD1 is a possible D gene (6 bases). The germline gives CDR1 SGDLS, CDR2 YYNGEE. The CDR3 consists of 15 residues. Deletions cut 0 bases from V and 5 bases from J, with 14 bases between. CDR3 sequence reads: CASSVADSRGETQYF. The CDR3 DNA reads TGTGCCAGCAGCGTAGCTGACTCTAGGGGGGAGACCCAGTACTTC. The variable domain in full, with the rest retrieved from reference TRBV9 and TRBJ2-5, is DSGVTQTPKHLITATGQRVTLRCSPRSGDLSVYWYQQSLDQGLQFLIQYYNGEERAKGNILERFSAQQFPDLHSELNLSSLELGDSALYFCASSVADSRGETQYFGPGTRLLVL.